Each of the 9 T cell receptor beta chains below was sequenced from the same sample in a study of T-cell memory formation after mild COVID-19. A single record per CDR3 protein comes from TCRdb applying MiXCR to the 5' RACE reads. The data show 300,000 to 400,000 distinct CDR3 sequences, roughly an eighth seen once. Sequencing input: PBMCs or a T cell subset sorted from them (not recorded which). The receptors here all came from a young man who had mild COVID-19 (a few samples of this study predate the infection). Cell type and time point are not known.

A few counts support this clonotype. The rearrangement uses TRBV21-1 and TRBJ2-3; the listed D gene, TRBD2, was not tested against the DNA. TRBV21-1 counts as a pseudogene. The CDR3 loop spans 13 amino acids. The CDR3 is CASSKRGRDTQYF. CDR3 sequence (DNA): TGTGCCAGCAGCAAAAGGGGGAGGGATACGCAGTATTTT.

This chain links TRBV18 with TRBJ2-5; no reliable D call. This CDR3 spans 15 amino acids. Germline-derived CDR1 and CDR2 are KGHSH and LQKENI. Trimming left V 6 bases short and J 5 bases short, with 19 bases between. CDR3 coding DNA: TGTGCCAGCTCGAGATCAAGGGCCGAGGCGGAGACCCAGTACTTC. Translated: CASSRSRAEAETQYF.

CDR3 nucleotides: TGTGCCAGCCCGAGGGACGGCAGGGGATTCGATTATGGCTACACCTTC. Amino acid sequence: CASPRDGRGFDYGYTF. The rearrangement uses TRBV6-1 and TRBJ1-2; tentatively, D is TRBD1 (6 bases). This CDR3 has 16 residues. Germline CDR1 reads MNHNS; CDR2 reads SASEGT. The ends were cut back, 8 bases at V and 5 bases at J, with 24 bases in the middle.

This clonotype was seen only a few times. This chain connects TRBV10-3 to TRBJ2-7, with D perhaps matching TRBD1 (6 bases). The germline V gene encodes CDR1 ENHRY and CDR2 SYGVKD. The CDR3 length is 14 residues. V was cut by 3 bases and J by 5 bases, with 14 bases left in between. The CDR3 region has the DNA TGTGCCATCAGTGACAGGGGCGGGTTGGACGAGCAGTACGTC. Its translation is CAISDRGGLDEQYV.

This sequence joins TRBV5-1 and TRBJ1-6; unclear D gene. CDR1 is SGHRS and CDR2 is YFSETQ in the germline V gene. The V end lost 4 bases, the J end lost 14 bases, and 16 bases lay between the germline ends. The CDR3 runs 13 residues. DNA for the CDR3: TGCGCCAGCAGCCCGGCCCAAAGAGAGGCCCTCCACTTT. Protein sequence: CASSPAQREALHF.

This rearrangement joins TRBV29-1 to TRBJ2-1; D is unresolved. Germline V gives CDR1 SQVTM, CDR2 ANQGSEA. V shed 7 bases and J shed 3 bases, with 19 bases lying between them. This CDR3 spans 15 amino acids. The CDR3 bases are TGCAGCGCCCACGGCGGCAACGTGTTCTACAATGAGCAGTTCTTC. It codes for CSAHGGNVFYNEQFF.

This clonotype has at least ten counts. This sequence joins TRBV5-1 and TRBJ2-7; perhaps TRBD1 as D (6 bases). The germline V and J ends were trimmed by 1 base and 0 bases, with 8 bases remaining between them. From germline, CDR1 is SGHRS and CDR2 YFSETQ. The CDR3 spans 14 residues. The CDR3 sequence: CASSLSGASYEQYF. DNA of the CDR3: TGCGCCAGCAGCTTGTCAGGGGCCTCCTACGAGCAGTACTTC.

The gene calls are TRBV7-8 and TRBJ1-1, with D possibly matching TRBD1 (6 bases). The CDR3 length is 16 residues. The germline V gene has CDR1 SGHVS and CDR2 FQNEAQ. V dropped 7 bases and J dropped 2 bases, with 20 bases sitting between them. This chain's CDR3 is CASTGLDWGGNTEAFF. As DNA, the CDR3 is TGTGCCAGCACCGGACTTGACTGGGGGGGCAACACTGAAGCTTTCTTT. Full variable domain (rest looked up from reference TRBV7-8 and TRBJ1-1): GAGVSQSPRYKVAKRGQDVALRCDPISGHVSLFWYQQALGQGPEFLTYFQNEAQLDKSGLPSDRFFAERPEGSVSTLKIQRTQQEDSAVYLCASTGLDWGGNTEAFFGQGTRLTVV.

In this sample, this clonotype turned up many times. The V and J genes are TRBV7-6 and TRBJ2-1, with 10 nucleotides matching TRBD2. The CDR3 is made up of 17 amino acids. Germline CDR1 SGHVS, CDR2 FNYEAQ. V shed 5 bases, J shed 4 bases, and the junction held 11 bases outside the gene matches. CDR3 in DNA: TGTGCCAGCAGCAAGCGGGCTAGCGGGGGCGAATACAATGAGCAGTTCTTC. Encoded protein: CASSKRASGGEYNEQFF. Full variable domain (remainder filled in from reference TRBV7-6 and TRBJ2-1): GAGVSQSPRYKVTKRGQDVALRCDPISGHVSLYWYRQALGQGPEFLTYFNYEAQQDKSGLPNDRFSAERPEGSISTLTIQRTEQRDSAMYRCASSKRASGGEYNEQFFGPGTRLTVL.